This T cell receptor (beta chain) was sequenced during a study of T cell responses to AZD1222 COVID-19 vaccine (dated by TCRdb to about 2021). For the wider study: AZD1222 recipients given second doses at about 4 weeks or at about 12 weeks were pooled, since spike-specific TCR depth and breadth were not found to differ between the two schedules. TCR sequencing was performed for about 240 trial participants, of whom 200 to 210 were given two doses of AZD1222 and around 25 were given two doses of MenACWY control vaccine. Trial participants were enrolled by age into subgroups of 18-55, 56-69 and 70-plus years, and around 150, 29 and 61 TCR-sequenced participants, respectively, were included in these subgroups. Paper-wide results and their limitations: The whole spike protein was spanned by vaccine-associated CD4 TCRs, and dominant responses were seen in regions 160-218 and 743-854. Because no day 14 peak-response samples were available, repertoires were characterized only after the peak T cell response. The 56-69-year group was small, and its depth increase did not reach significance, likely because of low power. After two AZD1222 doses, spike-specific TCR breadth and depth were significantly higher than at day 0 and than in MenACWY recipients. Conclusions about previously exposed vaccinees were limited because only 6 or 7 AZD1222 recipients were SARS-CoV-2 seropositive at baseline. Participants were mostly white British and included more females than males, and it was suggested by the authors that clonal diversity may have been underestimated. Epitopes outside the regions mutated in the B.1.351 and B.1.1.7 variants were reportedly recognized by nearly half of the unique spike-specific TCRs.

The CDR3 contains 17 residues, cysteine and phenylalanine counted. Just the 51-base CDR3 DNA is kept, in frame starting at base 1. V has 6 bases trimmed and J has 6 bases trimmed; junction bases matching no gene number 12. CDR1 is given as MRHNA and CDR2 as SNTAGT, both from the germline V gene. A word on this clone: The antigen it recognizes is unknown. No base quality values were provided; no much bigger clone lies one nucleotide off.

The CDR3 regions of human TCRbeta chains were analyzed by immunosequencing. From the authors' description of their analysis: Repertoire TCRs were checked for matches against a reference library of SARS-CoV-2-specific TCRs that had been generated using the MIRA antigen-specificity platform. Breadth meant the fraction of unique TCRs that were SARS-CoV-2-associated, whereas depth meant the fraction of total T cells that were SARS-CoV-2-associated. Using the MIRA data, each spike-specific TCR was assigned both to the spike region to which the TCR was reactive and to a CD4 or CD8 class. Log10-transformed breadth and depth values were compared by one-way ANOVA with Sidak's multiple comparisons tests. The table was pulled from immuneACCESS by TCRdb, which kept in-frame rearrangements only. Such tables lose some clones; where checked, under half of the loss comes from unresolved V genes, and the rest has no known cause. The D gene and trimming were derived from the DNA, and the V and J assignments and clone size from that table. The table for this sample lists about 130,000 clones; roughly 93% of them were counted only once. 2.5% to 4% of the sample is in the top ten clones.

Taken with the paper, the label for time point translates to: baseline before first vaccination. Vaccinee samples came from UK trials COV001 and COV002, including a single-blind randomized controlled phase 2/3 trial of AZD1222 (ChAdOx1 nCoV-19) in healthy adults. For TCRbeta chain sequencing, PBMC samples were collected from trial participants at day 0 and at day 28 after the second dose. This material consisted of peripheral blood, taken on day 0 of AZD1222 vaccination. This clonotype was obtained from an adult in good health. The chain employs TRBV6-4 and TRBJ1-6; 9 bases in the middle match TRBD1. The bases are TGTGCCAGCAGAAGTACCCTGACAGGGGGACTTAATTCACCCCTCCACTTT. Protein translation: CASRSTLTGGLNSPLHF.